A single sample is the source of the 19 T cell receptor beta chains below, sequenced in a study of CD8+ T cells in alopecia areata. Following extraction, RNA underwent reverse transcription to cDNA, which served as the sequencing template. Sequencing used immunoSEQ multiplex PCR; TCRdb keeps in-frame clones, though not all of them. The sample consists of about 97,000 clones, more than 35% of them appearing once. The specimen sequenced was CD4+ T cells sorted from blood. The receptors here all came from a human donor with alopecia areata.

The CDR3 protein is CSVSKDSTRYGYTF. As DNA, the CDR3 is TGCAGCGTGTCTAAAGACAGTACTAGGTATGGCTACACCTTC. The chain joins TRBV29-1 to TRBJ1-2, with D maybe TRBD1 (5 bases). V was shortened by 6 bases and J by 5 bases, with 19 bases between the two germline ends. This CDR3 has 14 residues. CDR1 and CDR2 (germline): SQVTM, ANQGSEA.

This sequence joins TRBV2 and TRBJ1-4, with D unresolved. The CDR3 runs 15 residues. CDR1 and CDR2 from the germline V gene are SNHLY and FYNNEI. The germline V and J ends were trimmed by 6 bases and 8 bases, with 19 bases remaining between them. CDR3: CASSEQGRVGEKLFF. CDR3 nucleotides: TGTGCCAGCAGCGAACAAGGGAGGGTAGGAGAAAAACTGTTTTTT.

The chain uses TRBV27 and TRBJ2-7; no clear D. Looked up from germline, CDR1 is MNHEY and CDR2 is SMNVEV (reference sequence). V shed 7 bases and J shed 4 bases, with 8 bases lying between them. This CDR3 is built from 11 residues. The CDR3 DNA follows: TGTGCCAGCAAGCAGTCATACGAGCAGTACTTC. Translating gives CASKQSYEQYF.

The CDR3 spells CASSQEERGGLNEQFF. The CDR3 nucleotides are TGCGCCAGCAGCCAAGAGGAGCGGGGGGGCCTCAATGAGCAGTTCTTC. This chain links TRBV4-3 with TRBJ2-1, with 10 bases lining up with TRBD2. Germline CDR1 and CDR2: LGHNA and YSLEER. The CDR3 has 16 residues. J gave up 6 bases and V 0 bases, and 5 bases lay outside the gene matches.

V usage is TRBV12-5 and J usage is TRBJ2-1, with 10 bases matching TRBD2. Germline CDR1 and CDR2: LGHNT and FRNRAP. CDR3 length: 17 amino acids. Unmatched junction bases numbered 6, after V lost 3 bases and J lost 1 base. CDR3 loop: CASGLQREGLSYNEQFF. DNA for the CDR3: TGTGCTAGTGGTTTACAGCGGGAGGGCCTTTCCTACAATGAGCAGTTCTTC.

This clone has just a few counts. The CDR3 region is CASKPGQLRIFTF. CDR3 in DNA: TGTGCCAGCAAACCGGGACAGCTGCGTATATTCACCTTC. The chain links TRBV2 to TRBJ1-2; 7 bases map to TRBD1. After removal of 7 bases from V and 13 bases from J, the junction contained 15 bases not matched to a gene. The germline V gene has CDR1 SNHLY and CDR2 FYNNEI. This CDR3 region has 13 residues.

The rearrangement uses TRBV29-1 and TRBJ2-5; D tentatively reads TRBD1 or TRBD2 (6 bases each). Looked up from germline, CDR1 is SQVTM and CDR2 is ANQGSEA. The CDR3 runs to 13 residues. Between the trimmed V and J ends, which lost 3 bases and 5 bases, there was a span of 13 bases. The CDR3 nucleotides are TGCAGCGTTGAGTGGGGGGCTGGGGAGACCCAGTACTTC. Encoded protein: CSVEWGAGETQYF.

The V call is TRBV2, the J call TRBJ2-7; D gene ambiguous. Between the trimmed V and J ends, which lost 7 bases and 0 bases, there was a span of 10 bases. CDR3 length equals 13 residues. The germline V gene encodes CDR1 SNHLY and CDR2 FYNNEI. For the CDR3, the DNA is TGTGCCAGCAATCGACCGTTCTCCTACGAGCAGTACTTC. Protein sequence: CASNRPFSYEQYF.

The CDR3 DNA sequence: TGCGCCAGCAAGGGACAGGAGGATTCTGAAGCTTTCTTT. It yields the protein CASKGQEDSEAFF. The chain joins TRBV5-1 to TRBJ1-1; 8 bases map to TRBD1. This CDR3 spans 13 amino acids. V was pared by 6 bases and J by 6 bases, with 7 bases of the junction left unmatched. From germline, CDR1 is SGHRS and CDR2 YFSETQ.

In this sample, this clone turned up a few times. This chain joins TRBV18 and TRBJ2-1, with D possibly TRBD2 on 5 matching bases. Trimming removed 0 bases from V and 6 bases from J, with 12 bases in between. The CDR3 spans 15 residues. Germline V CDR1 and CDR2: KGHSH, LQKENI. CDR3 sequence reads: CASSPPRVRTNEQFF. In nucleotides, the CDR3 is TGTGCCAGCTCACCACCGCGGGTCAGAACCAATGAGCAGTTCTTC.

This clone was found a few times. This chain uses TRBV5-1 with TRBJ2-7; D not resolved. CDR1 SGHRS and CDR2 YFSETQ come from the germline V gene. Trimming cost V 1 base and J 0 bases, with 8 bases left between them. The CDR3 totals 14 residues. For the CDR3, the DNA is TGCGCCAGCAGCTTGCAAACGGCCTCCTACGAGCAGTACTTC. Protein sequence: CASSLQTASYEQYF.

The gene calls are TRBV5-4 and TRBJ1-2; 10 bases line up with TRBD1. This CDR3 contains 14 residues. Unmatched junction bases numbered 2, after V lost 3 bases and J lost 3 bases. The germline gives CDR1 SGHNT, CDR2 YYREEE (reference sequence). The CDR3 protein is CASSWDRGYYGYTF. CDR3 DNA sequence: TGTGCCAGCAGCTGGGACAGGGGTTACTATGGCTACACCTTC. Drawing the rest from reference TRBV5-4 and TRBJ1-2, the complete variable domain is ETGVTQSPTHLIKTRGQQVTLRCSSQSGHNTVSWYQQALGQGPQFIFQYYREEENGRGNFPPRFSGLQFPNYSSELNVNALELDDSALYLCASSWDRGYYGYTFGSGTRLTVV.

The V gene is TRBV30, the J gene TRBJ1-1; TRBD1 is a possible D gene (6 bases). The CDR3 consists of 13 residues. The V gene lost 0 bases and the J gene lost 7 bases, with 12 bases spanning the gap. Germline CDR1 is GTSNPN and CDR2 is SVGIG (reference sequence). The CDR3 coding sequence is TGTGCCTGGAGTGTGCAGGGGTTCGGTGAAGCTTTCTTT. It specifies CAWSVQGFGEAFF.

The chain recombines TRBV30 with TRBJ2-3; a weak D match, TRBD2 (5 bases). Germline V gene lookup returns CDR1 GTSNPN and CDR2 SVGIG (reference sequence). V was shortened by 3 bases and J by 8 bases, with 15 bases between the two germline ends. This CDR3 is built from 13 residues. The CDR3 reads CAWRDWFVGTQYF. CDR3 DNA sequence: TGTGCCTGGAGGGACTGGTTCGTCGGTACGCAGTATTTT.

The genes are TRBV29-1 and TRBJ2-6, with D tentatively TRBD1 (5 bases). The germline V gene has CDR1 SQVTM and CDR2 ANQGSEA. This CDR3 contains 12 residues. The V end lost 7 bases, the J end lost 7 bases, and 11 bases lay between the germline ends. For the CDR3, the DNA is TGCAGCGGGGGCCCGGCAGCCAACGTCCTGACTTTC. This codes for CSGGPAANVLTF.

Concerning this clone itself: Distinct nucleotide sequences in the sample also encode this CDR3. V is TRBV30 and J is TRBJ2-5; D gene ambiguous. This CDR3 comprises 13 residues. Between the trimmed V and J ends, which lost 2 bases and 0 bases, there was a span of 7 bases. Germline-derived CDR1 and CDR2 are GTSNPN and SVGIG (reference sequence). CDR3 residues: CAWSKGNQETQYF. The CDR3 DNA sequence: TGTGCCTGGAGTAAAGGGAACCAAGAGACCCAGTACTTC.

V gene TRBV10-2 combines with J gene TRBJ2-5; D is unresolved. Germline V gives CDR1 WSHSY, CDR2 SAAADI. Trimming took 0 bases from V and 4 from J, leaving 12 bases between them. The CDR3 is made up of 15 amino acids. CDR3 nucleotide sequence: TGCGCCAGCAGTGAGTCTTCGCTGATCGGAGAGACCCAGTACTTC. Residues: CASSESSLIGETQYF.

The genes are TRBV6-1 and TRBJ2-5; D could derive from TRBD1 or TRBD2 (5 bases each). The V gene lost 0 bases and the J gene lost 5 bases, with 16 bases spanning the gap. The CDR3 has 16 residues. The germline V gene encodes CDR1 MNHNS and CDR2 SASEGT. CDR3 nucleotides: TGTGCCAGCAGTGAAGCGCTGGGACCCTCAAGGGAGACCCAGTACTTC. It codes for CASSEALGPSRETQYF.

This clone was found a few times. This chain joins TRBV29-1 and TRBJ1-1, with D unclear. Looked up from germline, CDR1 is SQVTM and CDR2 is ANQGSEA. The germline V and J ends were trimmed by 3 bases and 2 bases, with 7 bases remaining between them. The CDR3 runs to 12 residues. DNA of the CDR3: TGCAGCGTTGAGGGTGTCAACACTGAAGCTTTCTTT. Translating gives CSVEGVNTEAFF. The full variable domain, in which reference TRBV29-1 and TRBJ1-1 provide the parts outside the CDR3, is SAVISQKPSRDICQRGTSLTIQCQVDSQVTMMFWYRQQPGQSLTLIATANQGSEATYESGFVIDKFPISRPNLTFSTLTVSNMSPEDSSIYLCSVEGVNTEAFFGQGTRLTVV.